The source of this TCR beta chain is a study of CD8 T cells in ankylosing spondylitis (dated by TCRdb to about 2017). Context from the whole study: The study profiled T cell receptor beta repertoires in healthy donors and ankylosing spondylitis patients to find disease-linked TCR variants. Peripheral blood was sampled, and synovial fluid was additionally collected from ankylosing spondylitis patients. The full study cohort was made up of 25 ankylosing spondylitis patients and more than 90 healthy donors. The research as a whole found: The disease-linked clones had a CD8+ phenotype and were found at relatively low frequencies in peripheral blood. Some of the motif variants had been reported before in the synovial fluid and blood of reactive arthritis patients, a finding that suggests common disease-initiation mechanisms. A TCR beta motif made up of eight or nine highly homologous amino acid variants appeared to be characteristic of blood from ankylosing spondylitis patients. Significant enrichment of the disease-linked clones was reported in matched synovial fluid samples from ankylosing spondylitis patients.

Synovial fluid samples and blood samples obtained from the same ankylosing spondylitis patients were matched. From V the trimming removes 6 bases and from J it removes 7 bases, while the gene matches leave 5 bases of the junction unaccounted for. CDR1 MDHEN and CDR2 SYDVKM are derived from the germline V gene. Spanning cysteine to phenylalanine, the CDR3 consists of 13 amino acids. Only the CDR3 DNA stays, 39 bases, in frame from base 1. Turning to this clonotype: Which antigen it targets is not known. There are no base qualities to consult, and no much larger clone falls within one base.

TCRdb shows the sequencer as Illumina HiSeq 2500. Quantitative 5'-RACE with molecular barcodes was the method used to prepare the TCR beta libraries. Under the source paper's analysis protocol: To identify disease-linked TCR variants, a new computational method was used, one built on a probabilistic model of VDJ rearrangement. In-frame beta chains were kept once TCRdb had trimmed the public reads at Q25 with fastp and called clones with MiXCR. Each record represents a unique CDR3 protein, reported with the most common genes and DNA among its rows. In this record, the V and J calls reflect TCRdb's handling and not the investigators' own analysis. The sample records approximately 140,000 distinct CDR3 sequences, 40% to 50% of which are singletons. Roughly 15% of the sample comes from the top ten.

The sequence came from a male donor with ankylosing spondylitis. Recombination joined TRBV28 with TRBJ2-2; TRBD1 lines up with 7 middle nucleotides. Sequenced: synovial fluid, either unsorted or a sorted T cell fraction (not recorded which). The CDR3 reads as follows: CASSPGQVGELFF. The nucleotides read TGTGCCAGCAGCCCCGGACAGGTCGGGGAGCTGTTTTTT.